Below are 25 T cell receptor beta chains sequenced from a single sample in a study of blood T cell repertoires in COVID-19. Profiled with immunoSEQ multiplex PCR; TCRdb holds only in-frame clones, not every one. The data contain tens of thousands of clones, about 92% of them seen just once; the ten biggest clones take up about 2%. The sequencing sample was made of peripheral blood. All receptors derive from a man over 45 with acute or convalescent COVID-19.

The chain employs TRBV6-1 and TRBJ1-3; D uncertain. There are 20 residues in the CDR3. The germline gives CDR1 MNHNS, CDR2 SASEGT. Trimming took off 4 bases at V and 1 base at J, with 26 bases between the two ends. This CDR3 is CASSALSWSSRGGSGNTIYF. CDR3 nucleotide sequence: TGTGCCAGCAGTGCCCTAAGTTGGAGCTCCCGCGGAGGGTCTGGAAACACCATATATTTT.

The chain joins TRBV7-2 to TRBJ1-5; tentative D call: TRBD1 (6 bases). Trimming left V 4 bases short and J 6 bases short, with 10 bases between. The CDR3 covers 13 residues. Germline loops: CDR1 SGHTA, CDR2 FQGNSA. The CDR3 protein is CASSSTGSQPQHF. CDR3 coding DNA: TGTGCCAGCAGCTCAACAGGGAGTCAGCCCCAGCATTTT.

J is TRBJ2-1 and V is TRBV7-8, with D possibly TRBD1 on 5 matching bases. The V gene's germline CDR1 is SGHVS and CDR2 FQNEAQ. V lost 4 bases to trimming and J lost 9 bases, with 31 bases between them. This CDR3 region has 19 residues. The DNA of the CDR3 is TGTGCCAGCAGCTCCCCCTCCGACAGTCGACCTTTTGTTCCGGGTGAGCAGTTCTTC. The encoded protein is CASSSPSDSRPFVPGEQFF.

V and J are TRBV3-1 (or the pseudogene TRBV3-2) and TRBJ1-2, with D possibly being TRBD1 (6 bases). The CDR3 extends over 14 amino acids. V gave up 1 base and J gave up 6 bases, with 12 bases separating them. The V gene's germline CDR1 is LGHDT and CDR2 YNNKEL (reference sequence). The CDR3 nucleotides are TGTGCCAGCAGCCAAGTTGAGGGGGTCAATGGCTACACCTTC. Protein: CASSQVEGVNGYTF.

This chain connects TRBV5-1 to TRBJ1-1; D is ambiguous. The germline V gene encodes CDR1 SGHRS and CDR2 YFSETQ. There are 15 residues in the CDR3. Trimming removed 0 bases at V and 0 bases at J, with 9 bases between. CDR3 amino acids: CASSLVSGMNTEAFF. In DNA form, the CDR3 reads TGCGCCAGCAGCTTGGTTTCCGGGATGAACACTGAAGCTTTCTTT.

The chain is built from TRBV7-3 and TRBJ1-2; D perhaps matches TRBD1 (5 bases). The germline V gene has CDR1 SGHTA and CDR2 FQGTGA. The CDR3 length is 13 residues. V lost 3 bases, J lost 7 bases, and 12 bases lay in between. The CDR3 DNA reads TGTGCCAGCAGCTTCCGCGGAGGGACTGGCTACACCTTC. This translates into CASSFRGGTGYTF.

The chain carries TRBV9 and TRBJ2-6; D is possibly TRBD1 (6 bases). The CDR3 is 17 amino acids. Germline V lookup: CDR1 SGDLS, CDR2 YYNGEE. Trimming stripped 4 bases from V and 4 bases from J, with 18 bases between. CDR3 amino acids: CASSPRATGTGANVLTF. CDR3 nucleotides: TGTGCCAGCAGCCCTCGGGCCACAGGGACGGGGGCCAACGTCCTGACTTTC.

J is TRBJ2-7 and V is TRBV2; 9 nucleotides line up with TRBD1. J gave up 3 bases and V 6 bases, and 9 bases lay outside the gene matches. There are 15 residues in the CDR3. Germline loops: CDR1 SNHLY, CDR2 FYNNEI. The CDR3 here is CASSHPGQGDYEQYV. CDR3 sequence (DNA): TGTGCCAGCAGCCATCCGGGACAGGGTGACTACGAGCAGTACGTC.

The chain uses TRBV19 and TRBJ1-4, with D hard to call. The CDR3 has 16 amino acids. The V end was cut by 7 bases, the J end by 0 bases, with 15 bases between. Germline CDR1 is LNHDA and CDR2 is SQIVND (reference sequence). CDR3 amino acids: CASTASSAPTNEKLFF. The CDR3 bases are TGTGCCAGTACTGCGAGTTCTGCGCCAACTAATGAAAAACTGTTTTTT. The variable domain in full, with the rest retrieved from reference TRBV19 and TRBJ1-4, is DGGITQSPKYLFRKEGQNVTLSCEQNLNHDAMYWYRQDPGQGLRLIYYSQIVNDFQKGDIAEGYSVSREKKESFPLTVTSAQKNPTAFYLCASTASSAPTNEKLFFGSGTQLSVL.

V gene TRBV7-2 combines with J gene TRBJ2-7, with D possibly being TRBD2 (5 bases). Trimming pared 2 bases from V and 5 bases from J, leaving 10 bases between. There are 13 residues in the CDR3. Germline V gene data show CDR1 as SGHTA and CDR2 as FQGNSA. CDR3 DNA: TGTGCCAGCAGCTTATTGCCGGGGAACGAGCAGTACGTC. This encodes CASSLLPGNEQYV.

The chain combines TRBV10-3 with TRBJ2-7; TRBD1 matches 9 bases. Germline V gene sequence: CDR1 ENHRY, CDR2 SYGVKD. The CDR3 totals 17 residues. V shed 0 bases, J shed 0 bases, and the junction held 6 bases outside the gene matches. CDR3 in amino acids: CAISESALGQGSYEQYV. DNA of the CDR3: TGTGCCATCAGTGAGTCTGCACTGGGACAGGGCTCCTACGAGCAGTACGTC.

The rearrangement joins TRBV12-5 to TRBJ2-1, with no clear D. This CDR3 is built from 14 residues. CDR1 is LGHNT and CDR2 is FRNRAP in the germline V gene. Trimming removed 2 bases from V and 4 bases from J, with 9 bases in between. CDR3 amino acids: CASGLTTSYNEQFF. DNA for the CDR3: TGTGCTAGTGGTTTGACGACTTCATACAATGAGCAGTTCTTC.

The chain combines TRBV5-1 with TRBJ1-1, with 10 bases aligning to TRBD1. Trimming removed 2 bases from V and 4 bases from J; junction bases left unmatched: 2. CDR1 is SGHRS, CDR2 YFSETQ, per germline. The length of the CDR3 is 14 residues. CDR3 bases: TGCGCCAGCAGCTTCTGGACAGGGGGCACTGAAGCTTTCTTT. Encoded protein: CASSFWTGGTEAFF.

This chain connects TRBV6-5 to TRBJ1-1; D gene uncertain. Trimming took off 4 bases at V and 2 bases at J, with 11 bases between the two ends. Per the germline V gene, CDR1 is MNHEY and CDR2 is SVGAGI. The CDR3 length is 14 residues. DNA for the CDR3: TGTGCCAGCAGTTTTTTCGTGACTAACACTGAAGCTTTCTTT. It codes for CASSFFVTNTEAFF.

The genes are TRBV9 and TRBJ2-1; 8 bases fit TRBD2. V was pared by 2 bases and J by 8 bases, with 6 bases of the junction left unmatched. CDR3 length: 14 residues. The germline V gene has CDR1 SGDLS and CDR2 YYNGEE. CDR3 amino acids: CASSVGTSGHEQFF. The CDR3 DNA sequence: TGTGCCAGCAGCGTGGGCACTAGCGGACATGAGCAGTTCTTC.

The chain joins TRBV9 to TRBJ2-6, with 7 nucleotides matching TRBD1. This CDR3 region has 17 residues. Germline assignment: CDR1 SGDLS and CDR2 YYNGEE. The ends lost 2 bases at V and 2 bases at J; junction bases unmatched: 7. This CDR3 reads CASSVGTAAPGANVLTF. As DNA, the CDR3 is TGTGCCAGCAGCGTTGGGACAGCCGCACCTGGGGCCAACGTCCTGACTTTC.

The gene calls are TRBV4-1 and TRBJ1-6; 12 bases are a match to TRBD1. The CDR3 spans 15 residues. Looked up from germline, CDR1 is MGHRA and CDR2 is YSYEKL. With 4 bases clipped from V and 7 bases from J, the junction kept 2 bases outside the gene matches. This CDR3 is CASSPGQGANSPLHF. The CDR3 nucleotides read TGCGCCAGCAGCCCGGGACAGGGGGCCAATTCACCCCTCCACTTT.

The genes are TRBV5-1 and TRBJ1-2; the D is unclear. Trimming removed 7 bases from V and 0 bases from J, with 13 bases in between. Germline CDR1 is SGHRS and CDR2 is YFSETQ. The CDR3 extends over 14 amino acids. The CDR3 loop reads CASRAGPSNYGYTF. The CDR3 nucleotides read TGCGCCAGCCGAGCTGGGCCGTCTAACTATGGCTACACCTTC.

The V gene is TRBV4-1, the J gene TRBJ1-4; possible D gene TRBD1, 6 bases. Germline CDR1 and CDR2: MGHRA and YSYEKL. The CDR3 is 15 residues long. The ends were cut back, 2 bases at V and 5 bases at J, with 12 bases in the middle. The CDR3, as DNA: TGCGCCAGCAGCCAAAATTCGGACAGAAATGAAAAACTGTTTTTT. Protein product: CASSQNSDRNEKLFF.

V is TRBV10-3 and J is TRBJ2-7; tentatively, D is TRBD1 (5 bases). Trimming removed 0 bases from V and 5 bases from J, with 14 bases in between. The CDR3 loop spans 15 amino acids. CDR1 and CDR2 (germline): ENHRY, SYGVKD. CDR3 loop: CAISESDNPWDEQYF. CDR3 nucleotides: TGTGCCATCAGTGAGTCGGACAACCCGTGGGACGAGCAGTACTTC.

The chain combines TRBV6-5 with TRBJ1-6, with TRBD1 matching over 7 bases. Trimming removed 5 bases from V and 7 bases from J; junction bases left unmatched: 8. Germline CDR1 reads MNHEY; CDR2 reads SVGAGI. The CDR3 contains 15 residues. CDR3 nucleotides: TGTGCCAGCAGTAGCGACAGGGTGGAGAATTCACCCCTCCACTTT. Its translation is CASSSDRVENSPLHF.

The genes are TRBV10-2 and TRBJ1-1, with a possible D match to TRBD1 (6 bases). V lost 0 bases, J lost 5 bases, and 7 bases lay in between. CDR3 length: 13 residues. CDR1 is WSHSY and CDR2 is SAAADI in the germline V gene. DNA for the CDR3: TGCGCCAGCAGTGAGTCTCAGGGGACTGAAGCTTTCTTT. Residues: CASSESQGTEAFF.

The chain couples TRBV14 to TRBJ1-3; D gene ambiguous. The length of the CDR3 is 14 residues. The ends were cut back, 8 bases at V and 2 bases at J, with 13 bases in the middle. Germline V gene data show CDR1 as SGHDN and CDR2 as FVKESK. The CDR3 is CASFKFGPGNTIYF. The CDR3 coding sequence is TGTGCCAGCTTTAAGTTTGGCCCTGGAAACACCATATATTTT.

V gene TRBV27 combines with J gene TRBJ2-2; 8 bases are shared with TRBD1. V lost 4 bases and J lost 4; bases outside the gene matches: 5. Germline V CDR1 and CDR2: MNHEY, SMNVEV (reference sequence). CDR3 length: 15 residues. The CDR3 spells CASSSWTGTTGELFF. Written as DNA, the CDR3 is TGTGCCAGCAGTTCTTGGACAGGGACCACCGGGGAGCTGTTTTTT.

J is TRBJ2-5 and V is TRBV28; 9 positions agree with TRBD1. Germline V gene sequence: CDR1 MDHEN, CDR2 SYDVKM. Trimming cost V 2 bases and J 2 bases; bases outside gene matches: 6. The CDR3 is 16 residues long. The CDR3 nucleotides are TGTGCCAGCAGTTTACTGGCAGGACAGGGGCAAGAGACCCAGTACTTC. Translated, it gives CASSLLAGQGQETQYF. The entire variable domain, with the rest obtained from reference TRBV28 and TRBJ2-5, is as follows: DVKVTQSSRYLVKRTGEKVFLECVQDMDHENMFWYRQDPGLGLRLIYFSYDVKMKEKGDIPEGYSVSREKKERFSLILESASTNQTSMYLCASSLLAGQGQETQYFGPGTRLLVL.